Included here is one T cell receptor (beta chain) sequence, with context. This record comes from a study of cytomegalovirus exposure and HLA in healthy donors. Germline V gives CDR1 MNHEY, CDR2 SMNVEV (reference sequence). Trimming removed 1 base at V and 7 bases at J, with 13 bases between. CDR3 length equals 15 residues. 13 Jbeta primers and 60 Vbeta primers were used for the PCR. Profiling relied on immunoSEQ multiplex PCR, and the TCRdb table lists in-frame clones only, not all of them. This sample has over 95,000 clones, with around 68% found just once. Sequences were obtained from PBMCs. This TCR was sampled from a woman aged 40 to 55 in good health and CMV-seropositive. This sequence joins TRBV27 and TRBJ1-4, with D unresolved. CDR3 nucleotide sequence: TGTGCCAGCAGTTTATTGGGTAGCGGTTCTGAAAAACTGTTTTTT. This gives the protein CASSLLGSGSEKLFF.